The present entry profiles one T cell receptor (beta chain) with its context. Its antigen remains unknown. One junction end does not reproduce the germline sequence, and a read error may be involved. All sequencing subjects had displayed CD8+CD57+ cell expansion on flow cytometry. All patients had severe acquired aplastic anemia. Sampling of blood occurred while the patients had still received no therapy. Genomic DNA templated the TCR beta VDJ and CDR3 profiling. TCRdb re-called the reads with MiXCR, one entry per CDR3 protein. The sample records around 170,000 distinct CDR3 sequences, about 45% being singletons. The source of the sample is a study of CD8+CD57+ T cells in acquired aplastic anemia. About the research overall: Sorted CD4+ and CD8+ cell DNA averaged roughly 3 ug. General study results and limits: A set of about 30 CD8+ CDR3 sequences was shared between patients and controls, and these sequences appeared highly expressed in patients.

Germline CDR1 is LNHNV and CDR2 is YYDKDF (reference sequence). This CDR3 comprises 13 residues. This chain joins TRBV15 and TRBJ1-6; D is perhaps TRBD1 (5 bases). The sequencing sample was made of sorted CD4+, CD8+, or CD8+CD57+ T cells (not recorded which) from PBMCs. The sequence derives from a human donor with aplastic anemia. CDR3 protein: CATSAGSNPPLHF. CDR3 nucleotide sequence: TGTGCCACCAGCGCAGGGAGTAATCCACCCCTCCACTTT. Using reference TRBV15 and TRBJ1-6 for the parts outside the CDR3, the full variable domain is DAMVIQNPRYQVTQFGKPVTLSCSQTLNHNVMYWYQQKSSQAPKLLFHYYDKDFNNEADTPDNFQSRRPNTSFCFLDIRSPGLGDTAMYLCATSAGSNPPLHFGNGTRLTVT.